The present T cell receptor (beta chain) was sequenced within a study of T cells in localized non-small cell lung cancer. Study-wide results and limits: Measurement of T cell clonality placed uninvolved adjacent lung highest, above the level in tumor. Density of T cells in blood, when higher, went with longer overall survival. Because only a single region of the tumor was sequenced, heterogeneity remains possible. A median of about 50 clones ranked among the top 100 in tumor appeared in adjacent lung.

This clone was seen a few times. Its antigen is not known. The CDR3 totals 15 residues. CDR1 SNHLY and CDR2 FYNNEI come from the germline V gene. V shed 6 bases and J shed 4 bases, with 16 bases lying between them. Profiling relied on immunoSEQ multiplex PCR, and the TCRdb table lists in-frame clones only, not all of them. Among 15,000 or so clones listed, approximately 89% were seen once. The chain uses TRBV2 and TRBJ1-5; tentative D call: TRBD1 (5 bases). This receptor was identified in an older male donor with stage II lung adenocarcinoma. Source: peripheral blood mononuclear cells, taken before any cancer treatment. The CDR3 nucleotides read TGTGCCAGCAGGCTCCTCCAGGGTGCAAATCAGCCCCAGCATTTT. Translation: CASRLLQGANQPQHF.